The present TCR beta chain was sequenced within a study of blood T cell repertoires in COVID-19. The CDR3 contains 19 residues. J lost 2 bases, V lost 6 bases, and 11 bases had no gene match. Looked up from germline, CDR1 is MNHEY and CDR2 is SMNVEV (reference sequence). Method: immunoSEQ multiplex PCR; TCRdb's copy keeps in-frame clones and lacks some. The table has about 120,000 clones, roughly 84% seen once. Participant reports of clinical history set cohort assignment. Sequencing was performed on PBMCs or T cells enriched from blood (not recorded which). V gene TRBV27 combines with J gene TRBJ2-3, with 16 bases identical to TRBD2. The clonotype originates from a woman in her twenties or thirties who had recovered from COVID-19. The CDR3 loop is CASSRRGTSGRAPTDTQYF. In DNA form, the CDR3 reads TGTGCCAGCAGCCGAAGAGGGACTAGCGGGAGGGCACCCACAGATACGCAGTATTTT.